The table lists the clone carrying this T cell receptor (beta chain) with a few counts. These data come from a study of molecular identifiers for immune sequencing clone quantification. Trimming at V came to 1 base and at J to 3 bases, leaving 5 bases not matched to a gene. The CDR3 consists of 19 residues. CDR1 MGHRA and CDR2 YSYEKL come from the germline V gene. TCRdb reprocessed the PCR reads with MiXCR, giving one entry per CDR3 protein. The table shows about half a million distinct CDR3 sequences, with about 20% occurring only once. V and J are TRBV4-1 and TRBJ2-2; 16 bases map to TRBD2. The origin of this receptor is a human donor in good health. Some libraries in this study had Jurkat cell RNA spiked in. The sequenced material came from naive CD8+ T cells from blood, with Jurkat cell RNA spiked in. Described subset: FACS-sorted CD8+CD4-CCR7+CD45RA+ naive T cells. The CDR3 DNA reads TGCGCCAGCAGCCAAGCCGGGACTAGCGGGAGGGAAGACACCGGGGAGCTGTTTTTT. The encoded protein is CASSQAGTSGREDTGELFF.